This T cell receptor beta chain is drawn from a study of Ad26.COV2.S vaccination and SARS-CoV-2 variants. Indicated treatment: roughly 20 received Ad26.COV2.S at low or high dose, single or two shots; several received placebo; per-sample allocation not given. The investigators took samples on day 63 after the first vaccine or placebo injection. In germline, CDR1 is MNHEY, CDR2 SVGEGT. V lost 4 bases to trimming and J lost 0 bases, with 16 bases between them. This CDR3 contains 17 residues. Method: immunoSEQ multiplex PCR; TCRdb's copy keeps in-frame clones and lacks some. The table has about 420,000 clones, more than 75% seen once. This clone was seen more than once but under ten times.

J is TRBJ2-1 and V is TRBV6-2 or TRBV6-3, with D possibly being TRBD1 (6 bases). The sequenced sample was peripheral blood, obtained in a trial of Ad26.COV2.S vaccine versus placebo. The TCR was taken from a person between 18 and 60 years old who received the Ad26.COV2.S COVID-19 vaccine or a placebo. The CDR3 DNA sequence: TGTGCCAGCAGTTTATCCCCGGACAGAAGCTCCTACAATGAGCAGTTCTTC. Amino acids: CASSLSPDRSSYNEQFF.